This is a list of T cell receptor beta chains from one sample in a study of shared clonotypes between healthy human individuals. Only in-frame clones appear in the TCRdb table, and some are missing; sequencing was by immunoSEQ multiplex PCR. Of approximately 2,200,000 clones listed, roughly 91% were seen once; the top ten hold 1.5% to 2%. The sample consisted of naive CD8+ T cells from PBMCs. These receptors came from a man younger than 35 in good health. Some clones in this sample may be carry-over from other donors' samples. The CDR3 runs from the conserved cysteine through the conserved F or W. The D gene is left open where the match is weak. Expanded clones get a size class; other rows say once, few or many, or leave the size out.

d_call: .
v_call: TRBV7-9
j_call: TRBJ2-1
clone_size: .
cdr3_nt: TGTGGGGTTTGGACCTACAATGAGCAGTTCTTC
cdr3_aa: CGVWTYNEQFF

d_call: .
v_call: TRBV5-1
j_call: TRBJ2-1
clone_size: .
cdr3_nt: TGCGCCAGCGGCCCAGGGTGGGGGAACAATGAGCAGTTCTTC
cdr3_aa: CASGPGWGNNEQFF

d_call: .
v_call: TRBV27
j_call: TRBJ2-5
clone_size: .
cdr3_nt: TGTGCCAGCAGTCGGGACACCGAGTACCAAGAGACCCAGTACTTC
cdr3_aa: CASSRDTEYQETQYF

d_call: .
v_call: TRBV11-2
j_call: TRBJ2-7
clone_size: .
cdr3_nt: TGTGCCAGCAGCTCACAGGGTCTGCAGTACTTC
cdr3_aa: CASSSQGLQYF

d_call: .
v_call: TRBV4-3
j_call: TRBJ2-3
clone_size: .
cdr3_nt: TGCGCCAGCAGCCAAGATGGTAGCGGACCCACAGATACGCAGTATTTT
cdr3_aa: CASSQDGSGPTDTQYF

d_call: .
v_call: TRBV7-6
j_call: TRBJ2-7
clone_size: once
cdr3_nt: TGTGCCAGCAGCCCCCGCGGAGGACAGCTAGAGCGCCAACGGATCCCCTACGAGCAGTACTTC
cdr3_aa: CASSPRGGQLERQRIPYEQYF

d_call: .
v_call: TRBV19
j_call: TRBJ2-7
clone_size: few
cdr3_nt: TGTGCCAGTAGTATTAAGGACGGCTCCTACGAGCAGTACTTC
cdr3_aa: CASSIKDGSYEQYF

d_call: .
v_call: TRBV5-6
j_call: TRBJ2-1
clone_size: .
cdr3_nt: TGTGCCAGCAGCTCCTATAGCGGGAGACAGGGGTCCTACAATGAGCAGTTCTTC
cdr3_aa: CASSSYSGRQGSYNEQFF

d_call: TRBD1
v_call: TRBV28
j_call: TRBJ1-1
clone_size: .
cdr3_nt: TGTGCCAGCAGTCCTCAGGGGGCCTCTGAAGCTTTCTTT
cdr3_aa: CASSPQGASEAFF

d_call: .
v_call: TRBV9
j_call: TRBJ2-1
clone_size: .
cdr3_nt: TGTGCCAGCAGCGTAGGACTAGCCTACAATGAGCAGTTCTTC
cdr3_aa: CASSVGLAYNEQFF

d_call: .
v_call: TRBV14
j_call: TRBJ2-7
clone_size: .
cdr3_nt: TGTGCCAGCAGCCAAGGGGCAGGTCGCTCCTACGAGCAGTACTTC
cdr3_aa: CASSQGAGRSYEQYF

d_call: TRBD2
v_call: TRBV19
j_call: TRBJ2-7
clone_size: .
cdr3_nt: TGTGCCAGTAGTAACGGACTAGGCGTGGGTGAGCAGTACTTC
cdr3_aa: CASSNGLGVGEQYF

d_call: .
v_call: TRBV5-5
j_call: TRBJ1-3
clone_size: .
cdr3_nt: TGTGCCAGCAGCTTTAGCAGGGGCTATGGAAACACCATATATTTT
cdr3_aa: CASSFSRGYGNTIYF

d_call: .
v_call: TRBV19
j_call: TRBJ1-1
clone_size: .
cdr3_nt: TGTGCCAGTACCCATGGGGACGGCACGTACACTGAAGCTTTCTTT
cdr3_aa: CASTHGDGTYTEAFF

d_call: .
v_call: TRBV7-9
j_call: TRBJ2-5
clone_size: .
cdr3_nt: TGTGCCAGCAGTTGGGGGGACGGGACCCAGTACTTC
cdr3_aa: CASSWGDGTQYF

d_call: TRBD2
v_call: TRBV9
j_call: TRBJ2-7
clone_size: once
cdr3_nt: TGTGCCAGCAGCACGGGAGGGGAGTCCTACGAGCAGTACTTC
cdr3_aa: CASSTGGESYEQYF

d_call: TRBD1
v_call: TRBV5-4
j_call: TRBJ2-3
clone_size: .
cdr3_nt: TGTGCCAGCAGCTTTTTAGGGGGCCAAGATACGCAGTATTTT
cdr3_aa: CASSFLGGQDTQYF